This TCR beta chain was sequenced for a study of regulatory T cells in long-lasting Graves disease. Study overall: Persistence in Graves' disease required over 5 years of antithyroid drugs plus positive TSH receptor antibodies. Points from the study as a whole: Persistent Graves' patients showed less TCR diversity than newly diagnosed patients showed. It was in persistent disease that TRBV28, TRBJ1-2 and TRBJ2-5 were favored.

There are 15 residues in the CDR3. V shed 5 bases and J 2 bases; nucleotides not matched to a gene: 7. Germline CDR1 and CDR2: MNHNS and SASEGT. This clonotype was detected many times. Its specificity is unknown. Regarding time point: persistent/refractory GD, antithyroid drugs over 5 years with positive TRAb. Preparation of the TCR library used RNA extracted from PBMCs. Both iRepertoire HTBI primers and Arm-PCR of CDR3 regions were used to build the TCR beta libraries. Each CDR3 protein gets one entry after TCRdb re-called the multiplex PCR reads with MiXCR. Of roughly 450,000 distinct CDR3 sequences in the sample, around a fifth are singletons; the top ten hold over 10%.

This clonotype originated in a female donor with Graves disease. This chain uses TRBV6-1 with TRBJ1-2; 8 nucleotides align to TRBD1. Sample: peripheral blood mononuclear cells (PBMCs), taken when the disease was refractory, from a patient treated with antithyroid drugs. In DNA form, the CDR3 reads TGTGCCAGCAGTCCCCCGGGACAGGCGAACTATGGCTACACCTTC. Translated: CASSPPGQANYGYTF.